The rows below give T cell receptor beta chains drawn from one sample of a study of T cell repertoires and leukemia-associated antigens. The antigens of these receptors remain unknown. MiXCR, applied by TCRdb to the 5' RACE reads, yields one record per CDR3 protein. The sample yields 11,000 or so distinct CDR3 sequences, under 50% seen once. The sequencing sample was made of CD3+ T cells sorted from blood and cultured. The receptor set was obtained from a female donor in good health. Both conserved end residues are part of each CDR3. The D gene is left open where the match is weak. Size is stated for part of the rows, as once, few or many counts, or as a class when the clone is expanded.

d_call: TRBD1; v_call: TRBV29-1; clone_size: NA; j_call: TRBJ1-2; cdr3_aa: CSAGTGSYGYTF; cdr3_nt: TGTAGCGCCGGGACAGGTTCCTATGGCTACACCTTC
d_call: TRBD2; v_call: TRBV7-2; clone_size: medium-sized; j_call: TRBJ2-7; cdr3_aa: CASSLGLAGAYEQYF; cdr3_nt: TGTGCCAGCAGCTTAGGCCTAGCGGGAGCCTACGAGCAGTACTTC
d_call: NA; v_call: TRBV15; clone_size: large; j_call: TRBJ2-7; cdr3_aa: CATSGNREQYF; cdr3_nt: TGTGCCACCAGCGGTAACAGGGAGCAGTACTTC
d_call: TRBD1; v_call: TRBV5-1; clone_size: medium-sized; j_call: TRBJ2-1; cdr3_aa: CASSLGQGSYNEQFF; cdr3_nt: TGCGCCAGCAGCTTGGGACAGGGCTCCTACAATGAGCAGTTCTTC
d_call: NA; v_call: TRBV12-3/TRBV12-4; clone_size: few; j_call: TRBJ1-2; cdr3_aa: CASSYGSTNYGYTF; cdr3_nt: TGTGCCAGCAGTTACGGCAGTACCAACTATGGCTACACCTTC
d_call: TRBD1; v_call: TRBV24-1; clone_size: medium-sized; j_call: TRBJ2-3; cdr3_aa: CATGDPGQGTDTQYF; cdr3_nt: TGTGCCACCGGAGACCCGGGACAGGGAACAGATACGCAGTATTTT
d_call: NA; v_call: TRBV10-3; clone_size: medium-sized; j_call: TRBJ2-3; cdr3_aa: CASEGEADTQYF; cdr3_nt: TGTGCCTCGGAGGGGGAGGCAGATACGCAGTATTTT
d_call: NA; v_call: TRBV5-1; clone_size: NA; j_call: TRBJ1-3; cdr3_aa: CASSSWGPSSGNTIYF; cdr3_nt: TGCGCCAGCAGCTCGTGGGGGCCGAGCTCTGGAAACACCATATATTTT
d_call: NA; v_call: TRBV20-1; clone_size: few; j_call: TRBJ1-1; cdr3_aa: CSAREGPWGTEAFF; cdr3_nt: TGCAGTGCTAGAGAGGGACCGTGGGGGACTGAAGCTTTCTTT
d_call: NA; v_call: TRBV4-3; clone_size: medium-sized; j_call: TRBJ2-3; cdr3_aa: CASSQVFASPTDTQYF; cdr3_nt: TGCGCCAGCAGCCAAGTCTTTGCATCGCCGACGGATACGCAGTATTTT
d_call: TRBD2; v_call: TRBV7-9; clone_size: many; j_call: TRBJ2-4; cdr3_aa: CASSLGLAGDPYF; cdr3_nt: TGTGCCAGCAGCTTAGGTCTAGCGGGAGATCCGTACTTC
d_call: NA; v_call: TRBV5-1; clone_size: NA; j_call: TRBJ2-5; cdr3_aa: CASSLPGSPEAFFGQETQYF; cdr3_nt: NA
d_call: TRBD2; v_call: TRBV4-3; clone_size: NA; j_call: TRBJ2-1; cdr3_aa: CASSQETSGSYNEQFF; cdr3_nt: TGCGCCAGCAGCCAAGAGACTAGCGGTTCCTACAATGAGCAGTTCTTC
d_call: NA; v_call: TRBV5-1; clone_size: few; j_call: TRBJ1-4; cdr3_aa: CASSPGSATNEKLFF; cdr3_nt: TGCGCCAGCAGCCCGGGGTCTGCAACTAATGAAAAACTGTTTTTT
d_call: TRBD1; v_call: TRBV20-1; clone_size: once; j_call: TRBJ1-2; cdr3_aa: CSARPHLGTGEGGYTF; cdr3_nt: TGCAGTGCTCGCCCCCACCTCGGGACAGGGGAAGGTGGCTACACCTTC
d_call: NA; v_call: TRBV12-3/TRBV12-4; clone_size: NA; j_call: TRBJ2-1; cdr3_aa: CVSSLARGRADYNEQFF; cdr3_nt: TGTGTCAGCAGTTTAGCGCGAGGGCGGGCCGACTACAATGAGCAGTTCTTC
d_call: NA; v_call: TRBV6-5; clone_size: NA; j_call: TRBJ2-2; cdr3_aa: CASSYSQLRGTGELFF; cdr3_nt: TGTGCCAGCAGTTACTCGCAGCTCCGCGGTACCGGGGAGCTGTTTTTT
d_call: TRBD1; v_call: TRBV5-1; clone_size: NA; j_call: TRBJ1-2; cdr3_aa: CASSLKTGRNYGYTF; cdr3_nt: TGCGCCAGCAGCCTAAAGACAGGGCGCAACTATGGCTACACCTTC
d_call: NA; v_call: TRBV29-1; clone_size: medium-sized; j_call: TRBJ1-1; cdr3_aa: CSVGSGRGAFF; cdr3_nt: TGCAGCGTTGGTTCAGGGCGGGGGGCTTTCTTT
d_call: NA; v_call: TRBV10-3; clone_size: NA; j_call: TRBJ1-5; cdr3_aa: CAITERRGDQPQHF; cdr3_nt: TGTGCCATCACTGAGAGAAGAGGGGATCAGCCCCAGCATTTT
d_call: NA; v_call: TRBV12-3/TRBV12-4; clone_size: NA; j_call: TRBJ2-2; cdr3_aa: CASSFAGELFF; cdr3_nt: TGTGCCAGCAGTTTTGCCGGGGAGCTGTTTTTT
d_call: TRBD2; v_call: TRBV15; clone_size: NA; j_call: TRBJ2-3; cdr3_aa: CATSREQGLAGEPAQYF; cdr3_nt: TGTGCCACCAGCAGAGAGCAAGGACTAGCGGGAGAACCGGCGCAGTATTTT
d_call: NA; v_call: TRBV9; clone_size: medium-sized; j_call: TRBJ2-1; cdr3_aa: CASSVGETHSSYNEQFF; cdr3_nt: TGTGCCAGCAGCGTAGGAGAGACGCATAGCTCCTACAATGAGCAGTTCTTC
d_call: NA; v_call: TRBV6-5; clone_size: many; j_call: TRBJ2-3; cdr3_aa: CASSYSGTDTQYF; cdr3_nt: TGTGCCAGCAGTTACTCTGGGACGGATACGCAGTATTTT
d_call: NA; v_call: TRBV5-1; clone_size: medium-sized; j_call: TRBJ2-1; cdr3_aa: CASSLAPRGLSYNEQFF; cdr3_nt: TGCGCCAGCAGCTTGGCCCCTAGGGGTCTCTCCTACAATGAGCAGTTCTTC
d_call: NA; v_call: TRBV20-1; clone_size: medium-sized; j_call: TRBJ2-7; cdr3_aa: CSARTSGDYYEQYF; cdr3_nt: TGCAGTGCTAGGACATCGGGAGACTATTACGAGCAGTACTTC
d_call: NA; v_call: TRBV20-1; clone_size: many; j_call: TRBJ1-6; cdr3_aa: CSARGGGYSPLHF; cdr3_nt: TGCAGTGCTAGGGGGGGGGGGTATTCACCCCTCCACTTT
d_call: NA; v_call: TRBV2; clone_size: few; j_call: TRBJ1-1; cdr3_aa: CASSEVRWTEAFF; cdr3_nt: TGTGCCAGCAGTGAAGTTCGGTGGACTGAAGCTTTCTTT
d_call: NA; v_call: TRBV4-1; clone_size: NA; j_call: TRBJ1-1; cdr3_aa: CASRQDSEGWAEAFF; cdr3_nt: TGCGCCAGCCGCCAAGACTCGGAGGGGTGGGCTGAAGCTTTCTTT
d_call: NA; v_call: TRBV2; clone_size: NA; j_call: TRBJ1-6; cdr3_aa: CASSDRALGSSPLHF; cdr3_nt: TGTGCCAGCAGTGATCGGGCCTTGGGTAGTTCACCCCTCCACTTT
d_call: NA; v_call: TRBV7-2; clone_size: many; j_call: TRBJ2-7; cdr3_aa: CASSLDRTDTYEQYF; cdr3_nt: TGTGCCAGCAGCCTGGACCGGACAGACACCTACGAGCAGTACTTC
d_call: TRBD2; v_call: TRBV20-1; clone_size: NA; j_call: TRBJ2-2; cdr3_aa: CSTRAPLAGGKMGANTGELFF; cdr3_nt: TGCAGTACTAGAGCCCCATTGGCGGGAGGAAAGATGGGCGCGAACACCGGGGAGCTGTTTTTT
d_call: TRBD1; v_call: TRBV12-3/TRBV12-4; clone_size: NA; j_call: TRBJ1-4; cdr3_aa: CASSPRQGAKEKLFF; cdr3_nt: TGTGCCAGCAGTCCTAGACAGGGGGCGAAGGAAAAACTGTTTTTT
d_call: TRBD2; v_call: TRBV15; clone_size: few; j_call: TRBJ2-7; cdr3_aa: CATSRDFTGTSGYEQYF; cdr3_nt: TGTGCGACAAGCAGAGATTTCACCGGGACTAGCGGCTACGAGCAGTACTTC
d_call: NA; v_call: TRBV7-8; clone_size: NA; j_call: TRBJ2-7; cdr3_aa: CASSTQETYEQYF; cdr3_nt: TGTGCCAGCAGCACTCAAGAAACCTACGAGCAGTACTTC
d_call: TRBD1; v_call: TRBV24-1; clone_size: few; j_call: TRBJ2-1; cdr3_aa: CATSDSGQAYNEQFF; cdr3_nt: TGTGCCACCAGTGACTCGGGACAGGCCTACAATGAGCAGTTCTTC
d_call: TRBD2; v_call: TRBV4-3; clone_size: NA; j_call: TRBJ2-1; cdr3_aa: CASSQDWAGAIHEQFF; cdr3_nt: TGCGCCAGCAGCCAAGATTGGGCGGGAGCGATCCATGAGCAGTTCTTC
d_call: TRBD2; v_call: TRBV10-3; clone_size: medium-sized; j_call: TRBJ2-6; cdr3_aa: CAISDRTSGSFGANVLTF; cdr3_nt: TGTGCCATCTCCGACAGGACTAGCGGGAGTTTTGGGGCCAACGTCCTGACTTTC
d_call: NA; v_call: TRBV29-1; clone_size: many; j_call: TRBJ2-5; cdr3_aa: CSVRAGETQYF; cdr3_nt: TGCAGCGTTCGGGCGGGGGAGACCCAGTACTTC
d_call: NA; v_call: TRBV4-1; clone_size: NA; j_call: TRBJ2-1; cdr3_aa: CASSQDRVGIYEQYNEQFF; cdr3_nt: TGCGCCAGCAGCCAAGATCGTGTTGGGATCTACGAGCAGTACAATGAGCAGTTCTTC
d_call: TRBD1; v_call: TRBV5-1; clone_size: medium-sized; j_call: TRBJ2-2; cdr3_aa: CASSLTGRNTGELFF; cdr3_nt: TGCGCCAGCAGCCTGACAGGGAGGAACACCGGGGAGCTGTTTTTT
d_call: TRBD2; v_call: TRBV11-3; clone_size: medium-sized; j_call: TRBJ2-1; cdr3_aa: CASSLAGGQFF; cdr3_nt: TGTGCCAGCAGCTTAGCGGGAGGGCAGTTCTTC
d_call: NA; v_call: TRBV5-1; clone_size: medium-sized; j_call: TRBJ1-2; cdr3_aa: CASSAGGTEGYTF; cdr3_nt: TGCGCCAGCAGCGCCGGGGGGACGGAGGGCTACACCTTC
d_call: TRBD2; v_call: TRBV11-3; clone_size: NA; j_call: TRBJ2-7; cdr3_aa: CASSLEEGRLAESSYEQYF; cdr3_nt: TGTGCCAGCAGCTTAGAGGAGGGGCGGCTAGCGGAGAGCTCCTACGAGCAGTACTTC
d_call: TRBD1; v_call: TRBV12-3/TRBV12-4; clone_size: NA; j_call: TRBJ2-3; cdr3_aa: CASSVHRGSTDTQYF; cdr3_nt: TGTGCCAGCAGTGTCCACAGGGGTAGCACAGATACGCAGTATTTT
d_call: NA; v_call: TRBV11-2; clone_size: once; j_call: TRBJ2-4; cdr3_aa: CATSLDTGNIQYF; cdr3_nt: TGTGCGACCAGCTTAGACACAGGGAACATTCAGTACTTC
d_call: NA; v_call: TRBV5-1; clone_size: medium-sized; j_call: TRBJ2-7; cdr3_aa: CASSPTSFYEQYF; cdr3_nt: TGCGCCAGCAGCCCGACTTCATTCTACGAGCAGTACTTC
d_call: NA; v_call: TRBV7-9; clone_size: few; j_call: TRBJ2-2; cdr3_aa: CATLPGELFF; cdr3_nt: TGTGCCACCCTTCCCGGGGAGCTGTTTTTT
d_call: NA; v_call: TRBV6-5; clone_size: once; j_call: TRBJ2-1; cdr3_aa: CTSSRGQYNEQFF; cdr3_nt: TGTACCAGCAGTCGCGGACAGTACAATGAGCAGTTCTTC
d_call: NA; v_call: TRBV11-2; clone_size: many; j_call: TRBJ2-7; cdr3_aa: CASRALSGGTAYEQYF; cdr3_nt: TGTGCCAGCAGGGCCCTATCCGGGGGCACCGCCTACGAGCAGTACTTC
d_call: TRBD1; v_call: TRBV6-2/TRBV6-3; clone_size: many; j_call: TRBJ1-1; cdr3_aa: CASSPQGADTEAFF; cdr3_nt: TGTGCCAGCAGTCCCCAGGGGGCGGACACTGAAGCTTTCTTT